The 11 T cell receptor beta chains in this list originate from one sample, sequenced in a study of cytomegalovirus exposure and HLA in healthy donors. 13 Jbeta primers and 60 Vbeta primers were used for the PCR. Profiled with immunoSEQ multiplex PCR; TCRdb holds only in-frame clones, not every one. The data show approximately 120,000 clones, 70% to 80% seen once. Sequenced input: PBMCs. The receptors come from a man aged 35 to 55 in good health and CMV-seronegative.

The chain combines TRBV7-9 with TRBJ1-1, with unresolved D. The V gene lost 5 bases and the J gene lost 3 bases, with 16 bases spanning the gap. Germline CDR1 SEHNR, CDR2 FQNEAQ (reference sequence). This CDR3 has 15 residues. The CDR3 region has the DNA TGTGCCAGCAGCCCCGTCACGGGTGGTCACACTGAAGCTTTCTTT. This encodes CASSPVTGGHTEAFF.

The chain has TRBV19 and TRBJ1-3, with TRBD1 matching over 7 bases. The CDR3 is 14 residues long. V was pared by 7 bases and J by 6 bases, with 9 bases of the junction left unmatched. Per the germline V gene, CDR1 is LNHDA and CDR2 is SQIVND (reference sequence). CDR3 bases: TGTGCCAGTACCCCGGGACAGAACCTAAACACCATATATTTT. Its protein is CASTPGQNLNTIYF.

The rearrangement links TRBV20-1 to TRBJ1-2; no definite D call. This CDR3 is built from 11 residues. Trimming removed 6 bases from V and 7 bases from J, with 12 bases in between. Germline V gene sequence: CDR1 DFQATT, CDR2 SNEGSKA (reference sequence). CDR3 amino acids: CSAHQDGGYTF. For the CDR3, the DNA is TGCAGTGCCCATCAGGATGGTGGCTACACCTTC.

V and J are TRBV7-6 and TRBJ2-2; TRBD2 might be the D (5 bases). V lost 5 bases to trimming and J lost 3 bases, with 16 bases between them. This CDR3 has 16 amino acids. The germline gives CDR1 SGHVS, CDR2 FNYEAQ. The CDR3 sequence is CASSRPPGTHTGELFF. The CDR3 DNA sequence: TGTGCCAGCAGCAGACCTCCGGGAACGCACACCGGGGAGCTGTTTTTT.

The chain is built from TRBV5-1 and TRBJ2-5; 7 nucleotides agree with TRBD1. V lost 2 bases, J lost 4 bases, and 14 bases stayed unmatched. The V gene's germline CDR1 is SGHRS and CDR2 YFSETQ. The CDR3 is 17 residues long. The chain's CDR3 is CASSLYGQASVGETQYF. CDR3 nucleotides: TGCGCCAGCAGCTTATACGGACAGGCGTCGGTGGGAGAGACCCAGTACTTC. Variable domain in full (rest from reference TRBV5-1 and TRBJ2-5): KAGVTQTPRYLIKTRGQQVTLSCSPISGHRSVSWYQQTPGQGLQFLFEYFSETQRNKGNFPGRFSGRQFSNSRSEMNVSTLELGDSALYLCASSLYGQASVGETQYFGPGTRLLVL.

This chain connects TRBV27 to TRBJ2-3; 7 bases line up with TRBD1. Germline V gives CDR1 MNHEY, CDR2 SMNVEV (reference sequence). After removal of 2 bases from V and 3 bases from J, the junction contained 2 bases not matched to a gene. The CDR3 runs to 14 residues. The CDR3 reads CASSLDRATDTQYF. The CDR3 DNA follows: TGTGCCAGCAGTTTAGACAGGGCGACAGATACGCAGTATTTT.

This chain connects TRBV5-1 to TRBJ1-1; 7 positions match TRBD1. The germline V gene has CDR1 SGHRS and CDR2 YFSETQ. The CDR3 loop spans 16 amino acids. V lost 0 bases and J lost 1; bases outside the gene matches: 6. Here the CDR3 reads CASSLDRQGGNTEAFF. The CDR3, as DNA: TGCGCCAGCAGCTTGGATAGACAGGGCGGGAACACTGAAGCTTTCTTT.

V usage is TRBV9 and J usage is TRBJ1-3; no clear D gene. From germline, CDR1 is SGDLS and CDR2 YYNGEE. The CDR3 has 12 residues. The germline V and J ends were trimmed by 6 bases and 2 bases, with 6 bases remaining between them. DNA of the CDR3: TGTGCCAGCACCGGGGCTGGAAACACCATATATTTT. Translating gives CASTGAGNTIYF. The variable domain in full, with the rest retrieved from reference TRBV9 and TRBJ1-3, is DSGVTQTPKHLITATGQRVTLRCSPRSGDLSVYWYQQSLDQGLQFLIQYYNGEERAKGNILERFSAQQFPDLHSELNLSSLELGDSALYFCASTGAGNTIYFGEGSWLTVV.

The CDR3 nucleotides are TGTGCCAGCAGTGAATATACCCCAGGAATGGGGGCCAACGTCCTGACTTTC. Its protein is CASSEYTPGMGANVLTF. This chain connects TRBV25-1 to TRBJ2-6; D gene unclear. The V and J ends lost 0 bases and 4 bases respectively, with 13 bases between them. Germline V gene lookup returns CDR1 MGHDK and CDR2 SYGVNS. CDR3 length: 17 amino acids.

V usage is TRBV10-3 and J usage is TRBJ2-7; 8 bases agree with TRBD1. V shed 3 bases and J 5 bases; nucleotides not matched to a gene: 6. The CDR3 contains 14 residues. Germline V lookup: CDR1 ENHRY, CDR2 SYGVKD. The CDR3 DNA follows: TGTGCCATCAGTGATCCCAGGGGGCGGCACGAGCAGTACTTC. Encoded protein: CAISDPRGRHEQYF.

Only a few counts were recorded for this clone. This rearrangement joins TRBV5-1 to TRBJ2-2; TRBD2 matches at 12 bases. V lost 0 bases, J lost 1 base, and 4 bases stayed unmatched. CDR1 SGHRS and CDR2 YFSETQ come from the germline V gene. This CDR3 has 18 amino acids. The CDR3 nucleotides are TGCGCCAGCAGCTTGGCCCGACTAGCGGGGGTGAACACCGGGGAGCTGTTTTTT. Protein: CASSLARLAGVNTGELFF.